This T cell receptor (beta chain) derives from a study of T cells in tumors after PD-1 blockade. Overall study context: Either cemiplimab 350 mg every 2 weeks or pembrolizumab 200 mg every 3 weeks was given.

Only in-frame clones appear in the TCRdb table, and some are missing; sequencing was by immunoSEQ multiplex PCR. Of roughly 50,000 clones in the sample, more than 70% were seen once. CDR3 length: 17 amino acids. Germline lookup yields CDR1 MGHRA and CDR2 YSYEKL. Trimming cost V 4 bases and J 3 bases; bases outside gene matches: 10. The chain links TRBV4-1 to TRBJ2-2, with 8 bases aligning to TRBD2. The receptor was isolated from a human donor with basal cell carcinoma. This specimen consisted of PBMCs, obtained before anti-PD-1 treatment. The chain's CDR3 is CASSRISGIDYTGELFF. CDR3 coding DNA: TGCGCCAGCAGCCGCATTAGCGGGATAGACTACACCGGGGAGCTGTTTTTT.